This entry concerns a single T cell receptor beta chain. The antigen this receptor binds is unknown. No much larger clonotype is one base removed from it; base qualities were not supplied. TCRbeta CDR3 regions were amplified from genomic DNA using the immunoSEQ Assay, a bias-controlled multiplex PCR. Under the source paper's analysis protocol: Within the assay, amplification of reference gene primers was used to estimate how many nucleated cells each sample contained. Sequence reads were collapsed and filtered to measure the absolute abundance of every unique TCRbeta CDR3 rearrangement. For each sample, productive Simpson clonality was calculated by taking the square root of Simpson's diversity index across productive rearrangements. The table was pulled from immuneACCESS by TCRdb, which kept in-frame rearrangements only. Such tables lose some clones; where checked, under half of the loss comes from unresolved V genes, and the rest has no known cause. The V and J calls and the clone size are those of that table, but D and trimming were determined from the DNA. The sample table records more than 80,000 clones; 82% of these occur just once. Of the sample, 6% to 7.5% falls within the top ten clones.

V is trimmed back by 0 bases and J by 1 base, and the junction contains 5 bases that no gene match accounts for. Taken from the germline V gene, the CDR1 and CDR2 loops are SGHTS and YDEGEE. CDR3 length: 16 amino acids, cysteine to phenylalanine. CDR3 DNA is the only sequence kept; it has 48 bases, read in frame from the first base. Collaborating institutions collected whole blood in K2EDTA tubes following their own protocols. For TCRbeta analysis, collaborator samples were shipped as frozen whole blood, as isolated PBMCs, or as DNA extracted from either sample type. The source of the sample is a study of blood T cell repertoires in COVID-19 (dated by TCRdb to the early 2020s). Background for the entire study: The collaborator samples originated in the United States, Italy and Spain and spanned the acute and convalescent phases of COVID-19. The material from the prospective study consisted of cDNA or gDNA derived from T cells, B-cell-depleted T cells, or PBMCs. Subjects who had been exposed to COVID-19, were actively infected with it, or had recovered from it provided the deeply sampled blood TCRbeta repertoires that made up the dataset. A freely available public database, intended as a resource for researchers studying the immune response to SARS-CoV-2, is where the repertoires were released. Samples were obtained from the ongoing ImmuneRACE study (first 160 participants) and from about 1,300 subjects provided by 6 global collaborators. The sample metadata nearly always contained a de-identified subject ID, COVID-19 status, age in years and sex. Where HLA class I and class II types were available, the types were taken from metadata supplied by the sample provider, not from assay-based typing.

Overall results and qualifications from the work: How much clinical and demographic metadata was included differed by source and by participant, and the metadata was provided uncurated.

The chain is encoded by TRBV5-8 joined to TRBJ2-5; 8 bases in between match TRBD2. The receptor was derived from a middle-aged man with active or convalescent COVID-19. Sequencing was carried out using peripheral blood. The CDR3 protein: CASSLDGGASQETQYF. The DNA reads as follows: TGTGCCAGCAGCTTGGACGGGGGGGCGTCCCAAGAGACCCAGTACTTC.